The TCR beta chain under discussion was sequenced for a study of PD-1 blockade in mismatch repair-deficient tumors. The overall study: Patients had 12 to 13 mismatch repair-deficient cancer types and were previously treated and progressing.

The table came from immunoSEQ multiplex PCR; TCRdb's copy has only in-frame clones and leaves some out. The table lists about 18,000 clones, roughly 84% of them singletons. Deletions cut 1 base from V and 4 bases from J, with 14 bases between. The CDR3 contains 15 residues. In germline, CDR1 is SGHVS, CDR2 FNYEAQ. This sequence joins TRBV7-6 and TRBJ2-7; D not resolved. This sequence originates from an adult with mismatch repair-deficient cancer. The sample was PBMCs, taken roughly 23 weeks after starting pembrolizumab. The CDR3 is CASSLVKQNQYEQYF. In DNA form, the CDR3 reads TGTGCCAGCAGCTTAGTTAAACAGAACCAATACGAGCAGTACTTC.